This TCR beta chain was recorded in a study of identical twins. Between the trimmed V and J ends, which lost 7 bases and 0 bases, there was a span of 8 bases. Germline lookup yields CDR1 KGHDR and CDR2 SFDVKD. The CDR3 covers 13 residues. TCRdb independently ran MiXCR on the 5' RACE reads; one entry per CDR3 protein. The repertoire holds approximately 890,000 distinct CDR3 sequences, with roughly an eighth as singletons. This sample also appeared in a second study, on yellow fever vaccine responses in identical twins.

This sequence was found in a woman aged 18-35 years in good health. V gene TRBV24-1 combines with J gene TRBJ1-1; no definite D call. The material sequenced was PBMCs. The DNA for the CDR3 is TGTGCCACCAGGCGAAACATGAACACTGAAGCTTTCTTT. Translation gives CATRRNMNTEAFF.